This T cell receptor beta chain was documented in a study of blood T cell repertoires in COVID-19 (dated by TCRdb to 2020 to 2021). Concerning the study at large: Samples from collaborators originated in the United States, Italy and Spain and spanned both the acute and convalescent phases of COVID-19. Sample metadata almost always included a de-identified subject ID, COVID-19 status, age in years and sex. The prospective study material was composed of cDNA or gDNA derived from T cells, B-cell-depleted T cells, or PBMCs. Samples came from the ongoing ImmuneRACE study (first 160 participants) plus 1,254 subjects from 6 global collaborators. The dataset comprised deeply sampled blood TCRbeta repertoires from subjects exposed to, actively infected with, or recovered from COVID-19. Where HLA class I and class II types were available, the types were taken from metadata supplied by the sample provider, not from assay-based typing. The repertoires were released in a freely available public database intended as a resource for research on the immune response to SARS-CoV-2. What the authors observed across the whole study: Clinical and demographic metadata were provided uncurated, with the amount varying by source and participant.

Trimming at the junction amounts to 5 bases on V and 4 bases on J, and the germline ends lie 6 bases apart. According to the germline V gene (reference sequence), CDR1 reads LNHDA and CDR2 reads SQIVND. From the cysteine through the phenylalanine, the CDR3 covers 12 amino acids. The sequence is cut down to CDR3 DNA, 36 bases in frame from base 1. TCRbeta CDR3 regions were amplified from genomic DNA using the immunoSEQ Assay, a bias-controlled multiplex PCR. Per the source publication's procedure: Nucleated cell counts per sample were estimated from amplification of reference gene primers within the assay. Sequence reads were collapsed and filtered to measure the absolute abundance of every unique TCRbeta CDR3 rearrangement. For each sample, productive Simpson clonality was calculated as the square root of Simpson's diversity index over productive rearrangements. The clones in this table, taken by TCRdb from immuneACCESS, are in-frame only. Not every clone is retained; where verified, under half of the shortfall comes from an unresolved V gene, and the cause of the rest is unknown. V, J and clone size derive from that table, while D and trimming were established from the DNA sequence. This sample has fewer than 350,000 clones in its table, and 85% of those were observed once. Jointly, the top ten make up under 3% of the sample.

Points on this clone: Its antigen is not yet known. Per-base quality was not reported, and no clone a single base away is much larger than it.

Enrolling through a virtual design, the prospective study's participants ranged in age from roughly 18 to 95 years and lived across about two dozen United States geographic areas. To assign participants to cohorts, the prospective study relied on clinical history that participants themselves reported in a screening survey and a study questionnaire. Recovered participants in ImmuneRACE Cohort 3 were defined as having two consecutive negative NP/OP PCR tests, clearance from a healthcare professional, or resolution of symptoms. Mobile phlebotomists in the prospective study collected whole blood, serum and a nasopharyngeal or oropharyngeal swab from every participant. Prospective study participants could optionally give additional blood draws and questionnaires over an approximately 2-month period. Before DNA extraction, blood samples from the prospective study were shipped at room temperature or frozen.

Recombination connected TRBV19 to TRBJ2-1; no D segment can be confidently identified. This sequence originates from a woman between 50 and 59 years old who had recovered from COVID-19. The specimen sequenced was PBMCs or T cells enriched from blood (not recorded which). The sequenced DNA is TGTGCCAGTAGTGCCAGATACAATGAGCAGTTCTTC. This translates into CASSARYNEQFF.